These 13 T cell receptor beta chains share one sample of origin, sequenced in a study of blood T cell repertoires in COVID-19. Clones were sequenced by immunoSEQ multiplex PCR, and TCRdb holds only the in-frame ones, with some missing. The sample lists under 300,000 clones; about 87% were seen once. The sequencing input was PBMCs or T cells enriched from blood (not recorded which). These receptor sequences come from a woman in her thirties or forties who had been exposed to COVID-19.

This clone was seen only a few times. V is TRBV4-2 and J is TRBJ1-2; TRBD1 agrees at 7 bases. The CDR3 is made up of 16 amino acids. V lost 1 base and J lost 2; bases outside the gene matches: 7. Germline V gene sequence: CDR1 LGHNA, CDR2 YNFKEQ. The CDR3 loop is CASSQAPTGENYGYTF. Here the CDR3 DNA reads TGTGCCAGCAGCCAAGCTCCCACAGGGGAGAACTATGGCTACACCTTC.

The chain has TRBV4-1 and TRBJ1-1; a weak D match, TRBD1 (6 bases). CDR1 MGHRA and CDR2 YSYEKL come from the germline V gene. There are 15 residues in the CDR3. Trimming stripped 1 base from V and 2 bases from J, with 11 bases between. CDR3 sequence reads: CASSQVGGGNTEAFF. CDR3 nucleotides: TGCGCCAGCAGCCAAGTGGGAGGGGGTAACACTGAAGCTTTCTTT.

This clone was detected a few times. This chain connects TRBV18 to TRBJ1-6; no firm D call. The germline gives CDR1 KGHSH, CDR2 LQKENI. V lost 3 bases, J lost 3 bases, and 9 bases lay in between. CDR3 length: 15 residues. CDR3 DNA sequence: TGTGCCAGCTCACCGCCAGACTTCTATAATTCACCCCTCCACTTT. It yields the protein CASSPPDFYNSPLHF.

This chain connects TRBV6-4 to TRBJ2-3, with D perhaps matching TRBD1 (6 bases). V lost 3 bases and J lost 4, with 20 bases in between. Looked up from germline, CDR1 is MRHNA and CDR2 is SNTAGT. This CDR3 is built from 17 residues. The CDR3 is CASSEGTSSAPADTQYF. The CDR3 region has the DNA TGTGCCAGCAGTGAGGGGACATCCTCGGCGCCCGCAGATACGCAGTATTTT.

The CDR3 region is CASSLGRTGLNTEAFF. The DNA for the CDR3 is TGTGCCAGCAGCTTAGGGAGGACAGGGTTGAACACTGAAGCTTTCTTT. The chain has TRBV7-8 and TRBJ1-1; TRBD1 matches 8 bases. The germline CDR1 and CDR2 sequences are SGHVS and FQNEAQ. The J segment lost 0 bases and the V segment lost 1 base, leaving 4 bases of the junction unmatched. The CDR3 is 16 residues long.

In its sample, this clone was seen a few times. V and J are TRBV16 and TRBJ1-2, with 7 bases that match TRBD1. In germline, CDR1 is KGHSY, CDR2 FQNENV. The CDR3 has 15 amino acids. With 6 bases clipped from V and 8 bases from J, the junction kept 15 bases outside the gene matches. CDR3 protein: CASSYRDRGLEGYTF. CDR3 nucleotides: TGTGCCAGCAGTTACCGGGACAGAGGCTTGGAGGGCTACACCTTC. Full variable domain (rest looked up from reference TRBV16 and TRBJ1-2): GEEVAQTPKHLVRGEGQKAKLYCAPIKGHSYVFWYQQVLKNEFKFLISFQNENVFDETGMPKERFSAKCLPNSPCSLEIQATKLEDSAVYFCASSYRDRGLEGYTFGSGTRLTVV.

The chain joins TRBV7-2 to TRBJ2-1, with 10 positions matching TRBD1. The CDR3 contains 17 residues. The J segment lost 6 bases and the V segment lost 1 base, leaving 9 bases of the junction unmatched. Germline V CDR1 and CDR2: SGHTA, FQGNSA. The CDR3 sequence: CASSLDRGGTGVNEQFF. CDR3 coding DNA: TGTGCCAGCAGCTTAGACCGGGGTGGGACAGGGGTCAATGAGCAGTTCTTC.

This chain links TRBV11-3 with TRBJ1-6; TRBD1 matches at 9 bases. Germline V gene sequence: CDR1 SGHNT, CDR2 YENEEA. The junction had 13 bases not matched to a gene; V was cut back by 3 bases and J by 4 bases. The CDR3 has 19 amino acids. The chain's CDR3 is CASSLGRKTGTGYNSPLHF. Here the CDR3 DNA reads TGTGCCAGCAGCTTGGGACGAAAGACCGGGACAGGGTATAATTCACCCCTCCACTTT.

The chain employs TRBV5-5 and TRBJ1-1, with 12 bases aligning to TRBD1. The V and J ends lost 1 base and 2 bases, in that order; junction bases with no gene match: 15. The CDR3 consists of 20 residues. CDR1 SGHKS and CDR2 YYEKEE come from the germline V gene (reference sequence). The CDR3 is CASSLIGTGGSRIPNTEAFF. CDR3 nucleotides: TGTGCCAGCAGCTTGATCGGGACAGGGGGCTCTAGAATACCAAACACTGAAGCTTTCTTT.

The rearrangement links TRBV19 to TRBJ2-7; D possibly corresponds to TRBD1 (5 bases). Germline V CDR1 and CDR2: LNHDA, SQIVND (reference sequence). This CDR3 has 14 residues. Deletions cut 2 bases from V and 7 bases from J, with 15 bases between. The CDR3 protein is CASSISAGMGEQYF. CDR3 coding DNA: TGTGCCAGTAGTATATCGGCAGGGATGGGTGAGCAGTACTTC.

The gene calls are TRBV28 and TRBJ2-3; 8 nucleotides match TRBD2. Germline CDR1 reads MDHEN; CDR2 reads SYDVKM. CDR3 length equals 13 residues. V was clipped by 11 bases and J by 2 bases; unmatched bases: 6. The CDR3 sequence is CAHSGTHTDTQYF. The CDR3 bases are TGTGCCCATAGCGGGACCCACACAGATACGCAGTATTTT.

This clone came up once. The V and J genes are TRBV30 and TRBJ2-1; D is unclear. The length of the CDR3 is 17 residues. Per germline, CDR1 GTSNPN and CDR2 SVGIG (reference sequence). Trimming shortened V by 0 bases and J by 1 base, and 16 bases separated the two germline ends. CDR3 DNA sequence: TGTGCCTGGAGTGTACGACTCCAACACGGGTCCTACAATGAGCAGTTCTTC. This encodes CAWSVRLQHGSYNEQFF.

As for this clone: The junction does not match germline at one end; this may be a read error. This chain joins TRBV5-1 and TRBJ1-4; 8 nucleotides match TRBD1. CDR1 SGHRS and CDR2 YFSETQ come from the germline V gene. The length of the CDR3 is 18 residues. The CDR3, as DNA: TGTGCCAGCACCCCGTATCCTAGGACAGGGATTGGGGATGAAAAACTGTTTTTT. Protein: CASTPYPRTGIGDEKLFF.